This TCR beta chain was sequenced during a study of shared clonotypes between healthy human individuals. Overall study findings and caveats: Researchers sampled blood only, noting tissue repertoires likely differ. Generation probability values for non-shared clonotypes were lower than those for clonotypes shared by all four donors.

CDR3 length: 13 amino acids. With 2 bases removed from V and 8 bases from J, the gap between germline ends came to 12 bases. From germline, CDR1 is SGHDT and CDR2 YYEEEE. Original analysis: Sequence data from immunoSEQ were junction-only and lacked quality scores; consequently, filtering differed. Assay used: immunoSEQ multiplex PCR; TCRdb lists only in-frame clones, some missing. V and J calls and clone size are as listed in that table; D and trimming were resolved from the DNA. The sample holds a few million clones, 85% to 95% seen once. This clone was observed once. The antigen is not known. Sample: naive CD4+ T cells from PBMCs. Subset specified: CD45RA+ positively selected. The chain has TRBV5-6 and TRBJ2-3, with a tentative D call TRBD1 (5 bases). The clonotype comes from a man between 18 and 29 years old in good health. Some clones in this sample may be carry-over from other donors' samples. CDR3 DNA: TGTGCCAGCAGCTTCTCAGGGATCGGTACGCAGTATTTT. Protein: CASSFSGIGTQYF.